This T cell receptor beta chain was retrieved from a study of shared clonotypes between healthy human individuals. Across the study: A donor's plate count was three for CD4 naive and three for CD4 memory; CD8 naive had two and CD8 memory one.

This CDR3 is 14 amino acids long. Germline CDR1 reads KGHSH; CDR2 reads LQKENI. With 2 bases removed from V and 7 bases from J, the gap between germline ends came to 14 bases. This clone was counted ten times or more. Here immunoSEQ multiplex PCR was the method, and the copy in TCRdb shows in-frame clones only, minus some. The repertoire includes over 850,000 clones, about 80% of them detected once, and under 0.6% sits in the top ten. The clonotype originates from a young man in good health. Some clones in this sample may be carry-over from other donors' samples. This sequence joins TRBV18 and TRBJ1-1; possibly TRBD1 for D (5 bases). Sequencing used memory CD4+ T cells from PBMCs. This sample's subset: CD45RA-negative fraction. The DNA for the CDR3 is TGTGCCAGCTCACCAACCCAGGGCGGCATTGAAGCTTTCTTT. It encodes CASSPTQGGIEAFF.